Listed below are T cell receptor beta chains from one sample, sequenced in a study of T cell changes during pregnancy in multiple sclerosis. Generated by immunoSEQ multiplex PCR, the TCRdb table keeps only in-frame clones and is missing some. Of some 59,000 clones listed, 90% are singletons. The source was peripheral blood, collected in the third trimester of pregnancy. The receptors come from a female donor in good health, enrolled as a control in a pregnancy study. Each CDR3 is given with its conserved first and last residue. The order of the fields is clone size, J gene, D gene, V gene, CDR3 protein, CDR3 DNA. D genes are given only for firm matches. Clone size, where shown, is once, few, many, or a class for clones that have expanded.

clone size: NA
J gene: TRBJ2-1
D gene: TRBD1
V gene: TRBV6-5
CDR3 protein: CASSGTGRSYNEQFF
CDR3 DNA: TGTGCCAGCTCTGGGACAGGGAGGTCCTACAATGAGCAGTTCTTC

clone size: NA
J gene: TRBJ2-2
D gene: NA
V gene: TRBV30
CDR3 protein: CAQYTGELFF
CDR3 DNA: TGTGCTCAGTATACCGGGGAGCTGTTTTTT

clone size: NA
J gene: TRBJ2-2
D gene: NA
V gene: TRBV18
CDR3 protein: CASSPLPGHANTGELFF
CDR3 DNA: TGTGCCAGCTCACCTCTCCCGGGACACGCTAACACCGGGGAGCTGTTTTTT

clone size: NA
J gene: TRBJ1-2
D gene: TRBD1
V gene: TRBV29-1
CDR3 protein: CSVGTALYGYTF
CDR3 DNA: TGCAGCGTGGGGACAGCACTCTATGGCTACACCTTC

clone size: NA
J gene: TRBJ1-2
D gene: TRBD1
V gene: TRBV5-4
CDR3 protein: CASTRGQGDGYTF
CDR3 DNA: TGTGCCAGCACCAGGGGACAGGGGGATGGCTACACCTTC

clone size: NA
J gene: TRBJ2-3
D gene: NA
V gene: TRBV9
CDR3 protein: CASSVGDRRVDTQYF
CDR3 DNA: TGTGCCAGCAGCGTAGGTGATAGGAGAGTGGATACGCAGTATTTT

clone size: NA
J gene: TRBJ2-7
D gene: NA
V gene: TRBV30
CDR3 protein: CAWRSDSYEQYF
CDR3 DNA: TGTGCCTGGAGATCGGACAGCTACGAGCAGTACTTC

clone size: NA
J gene: TRBJ2-3
D gene: NA
V gene: TRBV23-1
CDR3 protein: CASSQPGRIFTDTQYF
CDR3 DNA: TGCGCCAGCAGTCAACCCGGTCGCATTTTCACAGATACGCAGTATTTT

clone size: NA
J gene: TRBJ2-5
D gene: TRBD2
V gene: TRBV30
CDR3 protein: CAWSRKLAETQYF
CDR3 DNA: TGTGCCTGGAGTCGGAAACTAGCGGAGACCCAGTACTTC

clone size: few
J gene: TRBJ1-2
D gene: NA
V gene: TRBV10-3
CDR3 protein: CAISESLAGVNYGYTF
CDR3 DNA: TGTGCCATCAGTGAGTCATTGGCAGGGGTTAACTATGGCTACACCTTC

clone size: NA
J gene: TRBJ2-2
D gene: NA
V gene: TRBV25-1
CDR3 protein: CASSESGPPGELFF
CDR3 DNA: TGTGCCAGCAGTGAATCAGGGCCCCCCGGGGAGCTGTTTTTT

clone size: NA
J gene: TRBJ2-2
D gene: NA
V gene: TRBV5-1
CDR3 protein: CASKLTGELFF
CDR3 DNA: TGCGCCAGCAAACTCACCGGGGAGCTGTTTTTT

clone size: NA
J gene: TRBJ2-1
D gene: NA
V gene: TRBV7-6
CDR3 protein: CASSGGDSSYNEQFF
CDR3 DNA: TGTGCCAGCAGCGGAGGGGACTCTTCCTACAATGAGCAGTTCTTC

clone size: once
J gene: TRBJ2-5
D gene: TRBD2
V gene: TRBV6-5
CDR3 protein: CASRSSGPQETQYF
CDR3 DNA: TGTGCCAGCAGATCTAGCGGCCCCCAAGAGACCCAGTACTTC

clone size: NA
J gene: TRBJ1-5
D gene: NA
V gene: TRBV19
CDR3 protein: CASSLSGNQPQHF
CDR3 DNA: TGTGCCAGTTCCCTGAGTGGTAATCAGCCCCAGCATTTT

clone size: NA
J gene: TRBJ2-3
D gene: NA
V gene: TRBV5-1
CDR3 protein: CASSLSSGSTDTQYF
CDR3 DNA: TGCGCCAGCAGCCTCTCAAGCGGAAGCACAGATACGCAGTATTTT

clone size: NA
J gene: TRBJ1-2
D gene: NA
V gene: TRBV5-6
CDR3 protein: CASSLGLGYTF
CDR3 DNA: TGTGCCAGCAGCTTGGGACTTGGCTACACCTTC

clone size: NA
J gene: TRBJ1-2
D gene: NA
V gene: TRBV30
CDR3 protein: CAWSGRAGYGYTF
CDR3 DNA: TGTGCCTGGAGTGGCAGGGCGGGGTATGGCTACACCTTC

clone size: NA
J gene: TRBJ2-7
D gene: NA
V gene: TRBV19
CDR3 protein: CASRRAQTYEQYF
CDR3 DNA: TGTGCCAGTAGGAGAGCGCAAACCTACGAGCAGTACTTC

clone size: NA
J gene: TRBJ1-1
D gene: NA
V gene: TRBV12-5
CDR3 protein: CASGFALGAIVTEAFF
CDR3 DNA: TGTGCTAGTGGTTTCGCCCTTGGGGCCATCGTAACTGAAGCTTTCTTT

clone size: NA
J gene: TRBJ2-7
D gene: TRBD2
V gene: TRBV7-2
CDR3 protein: CASSPVGLAGGAEQYF
CDR3 DNA: TGTGCCAGCAGCCCCGTGGGACTAGCGGGAGGAGCCGAGCAGTACTTC

clone size: NA
J gene: TRBJ2-3
D gene: NA
V gene: TRBV6-1
CDR3 protein: CASRESGPTDTQYF
CDR3 DNA: TGTGCCAGCAGAGAGAGCGGGCCCACAGATACGCAGTATTTT

clone size: NA
J gene: TRBJ2-3
D gene: NA
V gene: TRBV29-1
CDR3 protein: CSVVREFDTQYF
CDR3 DNA: TGCAGCGTTGTACGGGAGTTCGATACGCAGTATTTT

clone size: NA
J gene: TRBJ1-2
D gene: NA
V gene: TRBV29-1
CDR3 protein: CSVPSSGGYTF
CDR3 DNA: TGCAGCGTTCCTAGTTCTGGGGGCTACACCTTC

clone size: NA
J gene: TRBJ1-4
D gene: NA
V gene: TRBV10-3
CDR3 protein: CAISESRGGEKLFF
CDR3 DNA: TGTGCCATCAGTGAGTCGAGGGGAGGGGAAAAACTGTTTTTT

clone size: NA
J gene: TRBJ2-3
D gene: NA
V gene: TRBV11-2
CDR3 protein: CASSLAFTDTQYF
CDR3 DNA: TGTGCCAGCAGCTTAGCATTCACAGATACGCAGTATTTT

clone size: NA
J gene: TRBJ2-1
D gene: TRBD2
V gene: TRBV29-1
CDR3 protein: CSAGGLAGGLNEQFF
CDR3 DNA: TGCAGCGCGGGGGGGCTAGCGGGAGGGCTAAATGAGCAGTTCTTC

clone size: NA
J gene: TRBJ1-1
D gene: NA
V gene: TRBV15
CDR3 protein: CATSSIRDTEAFF
CDR3 DNA: TGTGCCACCAGCAGTATCCGGGACACTGAAGCTTTCTTT

clone size: NA
J gene: TRBJ2-2
D gene: NA
V gene: TRBV6-6
CDR3 protein: CASTQGSTGELFF
CDR3 DNA: TGTGCCAGCACTCAGGGGAGCACCGGGGAGCTGTTTTTT

clone size: NA
J gene: TRBJ1-4
D gene: NA
V gene: TRBV6-1
CDR3 protein: CASSGTDLNEKLFF
CDR3 DNA: TGTGCCAGCAGTGGGACAGACCTTAATGAAAAACTGTTTTTT

clone size: NA
J gene: TRBJ2-7
D gene: TRBD2
V gene: TRBV4-1
CDR3 protein: CASSQGNSGSYEQYF
CDR3 DNA: TGCGCCAGCAGCCAAGGAAATAGCGGGAGCTACGAGCAGTACTTC

clone size: NA
J gene: TRBJ1-3
D gene: NA
V gene: TRBV27
CDR3 protein: CASSLQVGNTIYF
CDR3 DNA: TGTGCCAGCAGTTTACAGGTTGGAAACACCATATATTTT

clone size: NA
J gene: TRBJ1-2
D gene: NA
V gene: TRBV6-5
CDR3 protein: CATQTGTFDRTF
CDR3 DNA: TGTGCCACCCAGACCGGGACATTCGACCGCACCTTC

clone size: NA
J gene: TRBJ1-3
D gene: TRBD1
V gene: TRBV5-1
CDR3 protein: CASSQTGEGNTIYF
CDR3 DNA: TGCGCCAGCAGCCAAACAGGGGAGGGAAACACCATATATTTT

clone size: once
J gene: TRBJ2-1
D gene: TRBD2
V gene: TRBV5-6
CDR3 protein: CASSLGAGGHYNEQFF
CDR3 DNA: TGTGCCAGCAGCTTGGGGGCGGGAGGGCACTACAATGAGCAGTTCTTC

clone size: once
J gene: TRBJ2-7
D gene: TRBD1
V gene: TRBV7-9
CDR3 protein: CASSPQGIEQYF
CDR3 DNA: TGTGCCAGCAGCCCACAGGGGATCGAGCAGTACTTC

clone size: NA
J gene: TRBJ1-4
D gene: TRBD1
V gene: TRBV7-8
CDR3 protein: CASSPLGQGQPPNEKLFF
CDR3 DNA: TGTGCCAGCAGCCCCCTTGGACAGGGCCAACCCCCCAATGAAAAACTGTTTTTT

clone size: NA
J gene: TRBJ1-1
D gene: TRBD1
V gene: TRBV27
CDR3 protein: CASRTGGWGTEAFF
CDR3 DNA: TGTGCCAGCAGGACAGGGGGCTGGGGGACTGAAGCTTTCTTT

clone size: once
J gene: TRBJ1-1
D gene: NA
V gene: TRBV29-1
CDR3 protein: CSVVQGGEAFF
CDR3 DNA: TGCAGCGTTGTCCAGGGAGGTGAAGCTTTCTTT

clone size: NA
J gene: TRBJ2-7
D gene: TRBD1
V gene: TRBV30
CDR3 protein: CAWSGGQLEQYF
CDR3 DNA: TGTGCCTGGAGTGGGGGACAGCTCGAGCAGTACTTC

clone size: NA
J gene: TRBJ2-5
D gene: TRBD1
V gene: TRBV14
CDR3 protein: CASSRRQGQETQYF
CDR3 DNA: TGTGCCAGCAGCCGCCGACAGGGCCAAGAGACCCAGTACTTC

clone size: NA
J gene: TRBJ1-1
D gene: NA
V gene: TRBV29-1
CDR3 protein: CSLSLTGTNTEAFF
CDR3 DNA: TGCAGCCTCTCCTTAACGGGAACGAACACTGAAGCTTTCTTT

clone size: NA
J gene: TRBJ1-3
D gene: NA
V gene: TRBV27
CDR3 protein: CASSSQEDTGRGTGNTIYF
CDR3 DNA: TGTGCCAGCAGCTCTCAAGAGGACACGGGTCGAGGAACTGGAAACACCATATATTTT

clone size: NA
J gene: TRBJ1-5
D gene: NA
V gene: TRBV10-3
CDR3 protein: CAISAGPGQPQHF
CDR3 DNA: TGTGCCATCAGTGCGGGTCCCGGTCAGCCCCAGCATTTT

clone size: NA
J gene: TRBJ1-1
D gene: NA
V gene: TRBV29-1
CDR3 protein: CSVGAGGSRTEAFF
CDR3 DNA: TGCAGCGTAGGGGCGGGGGGGAGTAGGACTGAAGCTTTCTTT

clone size: NA
J gene: TRBJ1-2
D gene: TRBD1
V gene: TRBV5-1
CDR3 protein: CASSTRDRGVGGYTF
CDR3 DNA: TGCGCCAGCAGCACACGGGACAGGGGAGTAGGTGGCTACACCTTC